This T cell receptor (beta chain) was recovered during a study of T-cell reconstitution after alpha-beta-depleted transplantation in children. Findings and caveats of the study: It was reported that alpha-beta T cells came from several hundred expanded graft clones (about two months after transplant). The study traced high day-60 TCRbeta diversity in some patients to surviving recipient T cells and thymic progenitors.

The TCRbeta library incorporated unique molecular identifiers. TCRdb reanalysed the PCR reads using MiXCR and keeps one entry per CDR3 protein. The sample records 280,000 or so distinct CDR3 sequences, under 14% being singletons. This CDR3 is 15 amino acids long. The V gene end was trimmed by 5 bases and the J gene end by 7 bases; junction bases not matched to a gene: 8. The germline gives CDR1 DFQATT, CDR2 SNEGSKA (reference sequence). This clonotype was picked up many times. Antigen: not known. The sequence was collected from a male patient between 2 and 10 years old who had a stem cell transplant for chronic granulomatous disease, so the T cells may come from the graft donor. The chain joins TRBV20-1 to TRBJ2-1; 13 bases line up with TRBD2. This specimen was peripheral blood, taken 180 days after TCRalphabeta/CD19-depleted stem cell transplant. CDR3 nucleotide sequence: TGCAGTGCTTACCGGACTAGCGGGAGATTGAATGAGCAGTTCTTC. This sequence encodes CSAYRTSGRLNEQFF.